This T cell receptor beta chain comes out of a study of T cells in Graves' hyperthyroidism and ophthalmopathy (dated by TCRdb to between 2017 and 2020). For the study in its entirety: Peripheral blood was collected at initial diagnosis, before any treatment. To identify distinguishing TCR V-J signatures, a discovery cohort of 95 to 100 patients was used, comprising 43 with Graves' ophthalmopathy and roughly 60 with stable Graves' hyperthyroidism. Whether ophthalmopathy could be predicted prospectively was tested in an independent validation cohort made up of 18 to 20 hyperthyroidism patients plus 17 patients who later progressed to ophthalmopathy. The 100 or so discovery patients were randomly split 7:3 into training and test sets. The study also compared thyroid tissue and blood T-cell repertoires from 6 or 7 Graves' hyperthyroidism patients. After sampling, hyperthyroidism patients received methimazole starting at 30 mg daily, and ophthalmopathy patients received high-dose intravenous methylprednisolone. The paper reports TCR Vbeta CDR3 sequencing of over 120 peripheral blood samples: approximately 41 ophthalmopathy, roughly 74 hyperthyroidism and around 17 progressor patients.

The CDR3 contains 15 residues, cysteine and phenylalanine counted. This entry keeps only the CDR3 DNA: 45 bases, framed from base 1. CDR1 and CDR2 are read off the germline V gene (reference sequence) as GTSNPN and SVGIG. Unmatched junction bases come to 14, with V trimmed by 5 bases and J by 10 bases. Amplification of TCR beta CDR3 regions was carried out from RNA transcripts. A first-round RT-PCR of the TCR CDR3 used the HTBI primer set with the Qiagen OneStep RT-PCR kit. Libraries were constructed in a second round of multiplex PCR, after which size selection and purification were performed. Libraries were sequenced paired-end with 100 bp reads on an Illumina HiSeq2000. The original pipeline was this. SOAPnuke was used to process the raw data, with reads discarded if the reads contained adapters or uncalled bases, had a mean Phred below 15, or lacked an exact constant-primer or identifier match. High-quality paired reads were merged with COPE v1.2.5, and unique nucleotide sequences were defined as clonotypes. Clonotypes were aligned to IMGT TRBV, TRBD and TRBJ reference segments using MiTCR v1.1. The analysis was restricted to V-J combinations with a frequency above 0.0001, which together covered 99% to 99.2% of the repertoires. A TCS score was defined as the ratio of F50 (clonal expansion) to E x V (chaos), with BLOSUM62-based TCRdist applied between CDR3 peptides within each V-J. Welch's t-statistics and random forest reduced some 510 V-J features to fewer than 15, which were used in a naive Bayes classifier (R e1071). TCRdb applied fastp at Q25 and MiXCR to the public reads, then kept only in-frame beta chains. Rows are combined by CDR3 protein, so each entry shows the most common genes and DNA. The V and J calls were determined by TCRdb, not by the authors. In all, the sample holds approximately 600,000 distinct CDR3 sequences, and approximately 15% of those were seen once. About 6.6% of the sample belongs to the ten largest clones.

In its sample, this clonotype was seen many times. Its specific antigen is unknown. Within one base of it there is no much larger clone, and no base qualities were kept. The paper as a whole reports these results and caveats: A 13 V-J signature model separated ophthalmopathy from stable hyperthyroidism, with over 85% sensitivity and 81.08% specificity in cross-validation and 80%/75% in testing. Sample size was not statistically predetermined, and blinding of investigators to group allocation was not performed. During validation, the model predicted progression to ophthalmopathy a median of about 6.5 months ahead of onset, with 60% to 71% sensitivity and about 75% specificity. Blood samples also contained most of the expanded thyroid clonotypes (frequency above 0.001), which suggests that blood repertoires may reflect thyroid immune responses.

Moderately to severely active disease, a Clinical Activity Score of at least 3, a NOSPECS grade of at least 4, and a duration under 3 months were present in ophthalmopathy patients. The study excluded patients with uncontrolled infections, other autoimmune diseases, pregnancy or lactation. Diagnoses were based on clinical symptoms, serum thyroxine and TRAb, thyroid ultrasound and orbital computed tomography. PBMCs were separated from 10 ml of fresh peripheral blood using Ficoll-Paque density gradient centrifugation. Total RNA was extracted using Trizol reagent, and RNA quality was assessed on an Agilent 2100 Bioanalyzer.

The sample was blood. The V gene is TRBV30 and the J gene is TRBJ2-4, with TRBD1 identical over 10 junction bases. This clonotype was sampled from a woman under 30 with Graves' ophthalmopathy. CDR3 protein: CAWGPGQGPGLIQYF. The DNA sequence reads TGTGCCTGGGGTCCGGGACAGGGGCCAGGTTTAATTCAGTACTTC.